This T cell receptor beta chain was sequenced in a study of PD-1 blockade in classical Hodgkin lymphoma. Assay used: immunoSEQ multiplex PCR; TCRdb lists only in-frame clones, some missing. The table records 90,000 to 130,000 clones, about 89% of them present only once. Exposure to brentuximab vedotin varied, and each patient had relapsed following autologous stem cell transplantation. Classifying best responses yielded complete response, partial response or progressive disease. A note on this clone: As yet, its antigen is unknown.

The study's findings and limits: Newly diagnosed patients had baseline TCR diversity that was reportedly lower than that of healthy donors. Undefined causes, possibly disease activity or prior therapy, underlie the repertoire differences. Compared with baseline, CD4+ but not CD8+ TCR diversity had risen significantly by C4D1.

The germline V gene encodes CDR1 LNHNV and CDR2 YYDKDF (reference sequence). CDR3 length: 17 amino acids. The V segment lost 4 bases and the J segment 5 bases; nucleotides outside the gene matches: 8. The sample here was peripheral blood mononuclear cells (PBMCs), taken before the second cycle of nivolumab. The clonotype originates from a human donor with classical Hodgkin lymphoma. The V gene is TRBV15, the J gene TRBJ2-7; TRBD2 agrees at 16 bases. The CDR3 loop is CATSIGTSGRAGNEQYF. The CDR3 nucleotides read TGTGCCACCAGCATAGGGACTAGCGGGAGGGCCGGAAACGAGCAGTACTTC.